This entry is about one T cell receptor beta chain. Its antigen is currently unknown. Through 5' RACE with UMI labels, the TRB cDNA libraries were prepared. TCRdb re-called the 5' RACE reads, yielding one record per CDR3 amino acid sequence without DNA. The table gives 130,000 to 150,000 distinct CDR3 sequences; the top ten clones make up around 0.28% of it. Sorting was done in triplicate for each CD8+ T cell subset (about 280,000 cells each). These data originate in a study of CXCR3-negative and CXCR3-positive naive CD8 T cells. General observations from the study: Higher TRB CDR3 hydrophobicity marked CXCR3-positive naive cells relative to CXCR3-negative naive cells. Post-cryopreservation CXCR3 expression was partly diminished, and the bulk of assays employed fresh PBMCs. CD5 surface expression was similar among naive subsets, and TCR strength was estimated by inference from TRB CDR3 properties.

Germline loops: CDR1 SGHNT, CDR2 YENEEA. The CDR3 loop spans 16 amino acids. The clonotype was recovered from a human donor in good health. Some clones in this sample may be carry-over from other donors' samples. Sequencing was performed on naive CXCR3+ CD8+ T cells from blood. Subset indicated: CD45RO-CCR7+CD27+CD95- naive CD8+ T cells expressing CXCR3 (TNR3+). The chain uses TRBV11-3 and TRBJ2-3. The CDR3 spells CASSPYTADSTDTQYF. Complete variable domain (other parts from reference TRBV11-3 and TRBJ2-3): EAGVVQSPRYKIIEKKQPVAFWCNPISGHNTLYWYLQNLGQGPELLIRYENEEAVDDSQLPKDRFSAERLKGVDSTLKIQPAELGDSAVYLCASSPYTADSTDTQYFGPGTRLTVL.